Following are 18 T cell receptor beta chains from one sample sequenced in a study of HIV-infected patients and healthy controls. The repertoire came from unfractionated whole blood and reflected all unsorted peripheral T cells. Alpha and beta constant-region primers primed reverse transcription of around 500 ng RNA. Using multiplexing indices, alpha and beta chain libraries were generated apart by chain-specific third strand synthesis. TCRdb reprocessed the 5' RACE reads with MiXCR, giving one entry per CDR3 protein. This sample carries more than 15,000 distinct CDR3 sequences, roughly 9% of them seen once, and the ten largest clones take 4% to 6%. The sample consisted of blood. All receptors come from an adult in good health.

This clonotype was detected many times. V is TRBV20-1 and J is TRBJ2-3, with D maybe TRBD2 (6 bases). The V end was cut by 4 bases, the J end by 3 bases, with 11 bases between. Germline assignment: CDR1 DFQATT and CDR2 SNEGSKA (reference sequence). The CDR3 consists of 13 residues. CDR3: CSAIAGPTDTQYF. The CDR3 nucleotides read TGCAGTGCTATTGCGGGACCAACAGATACGCAGTATTTT.

The V gene is TRBV7-8, the J gene TRBJ2-3; 8 bases align to TRBD1. This CDR3 region has 14 residues. The ends lost 3 bases at V and 6 bases at J; junction bases unmatched: 5. CDR1 is SGHVS, CDR2 FQNEAQ, per germline. This CDR3 reads CASSFHRGSDTQYF. In nucleotides, the CDR3 is TGTGCCAGCAGCTTCCACAGGGGGTCCGATACGCAGTATTTT.

This clonotype was counted ten times or more. The chain links TRBV9 to TRBJ1-5; D uncertain. The CDR3 has 14 amino acids. V lost 0 bases, J lost 4 bases, and 8 bases lay in between. Germline V gene lookup returns CDR1 SGDLS and CDR2 YYNGEE. CDR3 coding DNA: TGTGCCAGCAGCGTAGGACTTTCTAATCAGCCCCAGCATTTT. The encoded protein is CASSVGLSNQPQHF.

The chain links TRBV28 to TRBJ2-3, with TRBD2 matching over 16 bases. This CDR3 comprises 22 residues. Trimming took 6 bases from V and 1 from J; bases not matched to a gene: 19. The germline CDR1 and CDR2 sequences are MDHEN and SYDVKM. CDR3 loop: CASRGPGTSGRAALVGTDTQYF. The CDR3 DNA follows: TGTGCCAGCAGAGGACCCGGGACTAGCGGGAGGGCCGCTCTAGTTGGCACAGATACGCAGTATTTT.

In its sample, this clonotype is medium-sized. V gene TRBV29-1 combines with J gene TRBJ2-5; 8 bases are a match to TRBD2. Germline CDR1 is SQVTM and CDR2 is ANQGSEA. V lost 6 bases, J lost 3 bases, and 6 bases stayed unmatched. The CDR3 spans 13 residues. In nucleotides, the CDR3 is TGCAGCGTGCTAGCGGGCCTAAAAGAGACCCAGTACTTC. Encoded protein: CSVLAGLKETQYF.

This clonotype was detected many times. The chain is built from TRBV19 and TRBJ2-5, with D possibly matching TRBD1 (5 bases). Trimming shortened V by 2 bases and J by 2 bases, and 12 bases separated the two germline ends. Germline values: CDR1 LNHDA, CDR2 SQIVND (reference sequence). The CDR3 runs 15 residues. DNA of the CDR3: TGTGCCAGTAGTATACAGGGTCGGAATCAAGAGACCCAGTACTTC. It translates to CASSIQGRNQETQYF.

The table lists this clonotype with many counts. The chain combines TRBV5-1 with TRBJ1-3; 7 bases are a match to TRBD1. The V gene's germline CDR1 is SGHRS and CDR2 YFSETQ. The CDR3 loop spans 16 amino acids. V was clipped by 1 base and J by 1 base; unmatched bases: 5. The CDR3 DNA follows: TGCGCCAGCAGCTTGCAGGGGGAGTTATCTGGAAACACCATATATTTT. It specifies CASSLQGELSGNTIYF. Using reference TRBV5-1 and TRBJ1-3 for the parts outside the CDR3, the full variable domain is KAGVTQTPRYLIKTRGQQVTLSCSPISGHRSVSWYQQTPGQGLQFLFEYFSETQRNKGNFPGRFSGRQFSNSRSEMNVSTLELGDSALYLCASSLQGELSGNTIYFGEGSWLTVV.

This clonotype was found a few times. This chain joins TRBV20-1 and TRBJ2-2; TRBD2 aligns across 7 bases. This CDR3 comprises 12 residues. CDR1 is DFQATT, CDR2 SNEGSKA, per germline (reference sequence). Trimming removed 5 bases from V and 6 bases from J; junction bases left unmatched: 3. This chain's CDR3 is CSAGGRAGELFF. The CDR3 DNA sequence: TGCAGTGCTGGGGGGAGGGCCGGGGAGCTGTTTTTT.

This clonotype was counted ten times or more. The chain recombines TRBV4-3 with TRBJ2-1; TRBD2 might be the D (5 bases). The V end was cut by 3 bases, the J end by 7 bases, with 10 bases between. Germline CDR1 is LGHNA and CDR2 is YSLEER. This CDR3 spans 13 amino acids. The CDR3 reads CASSHSRGNEQFF. CDR3 nucleotide sequence: TGCGCCAGCAGCCATAGTCGAGGGAATGAGCAGTTCTTC.

This clonotype was picked up a small number of times. V gene TRBV6-6 combines with J gene TRBJ1-2, with no clear D. Trimming shortened V by 6 bases and J by 7 bases, and 9 bases separated the two germline ends. Per germline, CDR1 MNHNY and CDR2 SVGAGI (reference sequence). The CDR3 runs 11 residues. CDR3 in DNA: TGTGCCAGCAGAGAGCGTTTTGGCTACACCTTC. Its protein is CASRERFGYTF.

The V gene is TRBV29-1, the J gene TRBJ1-4; 9 bases map to TRBD1. Germline trimming cut 7 bases from V and 0 bases from J; bases unmatched to any gene: 12. The germline V gene encodes CDR1 SQVTM and CDR2 ANQGSEA. The CDR3 has 17 amino acids. The CDR3 protein is CSALGDRAHATNEKLFF. The CDR3 DNA reads as TGCAGCGCCCTGGGGGACAGGGCCCATGCAACTAATGAAAAACTGTTTTTT. The full variable domain, completed using reference TRBV29-1 and TRBJ1-4, is SAVISQKPSRDICQRGTSLTIQCQVDSQVTMMFWYRQQPGQSLTLIATANQGSEATYESGFVIDKFPISRPNLTFSTLTVSNMSPEDSSIYLCSALGDRAHATNEKLFFGSGTQLSVL.

This clonotype showed up many times. The chain joins TRBV4-1 to TRBJ1-1, with TRBD1 as a possible D gene (6 bases). The germline V and J ends were trimmed by 1 base and 0 bases, with 9 bases remaining between them. The CDR3 spans 15 residues. The V gene's germline CDR1 is MGHRA and CDR2 YSYEKL. The CDR3 spells CASSQGQDMNTEAFF. The CDR3 nucleotides read TGCGCCAGCAGCCAAGGACAGGACATGAACACTGAAGCTTTCTTT.

This clonotype was seen at least ten times. This chain uses TRBV6-2 or TRBV6-3 with TRBJ1-1; 7 bases map to TRBD1. The CDR3 loop spans 14 amino acids. Germline V gene data show CDR1 as MNHEY and CDR2 as SVGEGT. After removal of 5 bases from V and 3 bases from J, the junction contained 6 bases not matched to a gene. The CDR3 protein is CASSPGTDYTEAFF. DNA for the CDR3: TGTGCCAGCAGTCCCGGGACAGATTACACTGAAGCTTTCTTT.

Ten or more counts support this clonotype. This chain connects TRBV5-6 to TRBJ2-2, with D perhaps matching TRBD2 (5 bases). Germline assignment: CDR1 SGHDT and CDR2 YYEEEE. V lost 3 bases, J lost 7 bases, and 13 bases lay in between. This CDR3 contains 14 residues. The chain's CDR3 is CASSSRSVVGELFF. CDR3 DNA sequence: TGTGCCAGCAGCTCGCGTAGCGTAGTCGGGGAGCTGTTTTTT.

This clonotype is medium-sized by share. This chain connects TRBV24-1 to TRBJ2-3; 9 nucleotides agree with TRBD1. The length of the CDR3 is 13 residues. V shed 9 bases, J shed 9 bases, and the junction held 9 bases outside the gene matches. From germline, CDR1 is KGHDR and CDR2 SFDVKD. The CDR3 sequence: CATAQGAPDTQYF. The CDR3 DNA follows: TGTGCCACCGCACAGGGGGCCCCGGACACGCAGTATTTT.

The genes are TRBV6-1 and TRBJ1-1; no clear D gene. The V and J ends lost 4 bases and 1 base respectively, with 13 bases between them. The CDR3 runs to 15 residues. Looked up from germline, CDR1 is MNHNS and CDR2 is SASEGT. The CDR3 sequence is CASSARSEGNTEAFF. In DNA, the CDR3 is TGTGCCAGCAGTGCTCGTTCGGAGGGGAACACTGAAGCTTTCTTT.

This clonotype was observed many times. The chain uses TRBV4-1 and TRBJ2-5; TRBD1 or TRBD2 may be the D gene (5 bases each). This CDR3 has 14 amino acids. The germline V gene encodes CDR1 MGHRA and CDR2 YSYEKL. With 4 bases removed from V and 5 bases from J, the gap between germline ends came to 14 bases. CDR3 coding DNA: TGCGCCAGCAGCCCCAGGGACCCGGGGGAGACCCAGTACTTC. This sequence encodes CASSPRDPGETQYF.

This clonotype was counted many times. The chain couples TRBV6-6 to TRBJ1-2, with 9 positions matching TRBD1. The CDR3 is 13 residues long. V was pared by 6 bases and J by 8 bases, with 7 bases of the junction left unmatched. From germline, CDR1 is MNHNY and CDR2 SVGAGI (reference sequence). Here the CDR3 DNA reads TGTGCCAGCAGGCCGGGACAGGGATCCGGCTACACCTTC. Amino acid sequence: CASRPGQGSGYTF.